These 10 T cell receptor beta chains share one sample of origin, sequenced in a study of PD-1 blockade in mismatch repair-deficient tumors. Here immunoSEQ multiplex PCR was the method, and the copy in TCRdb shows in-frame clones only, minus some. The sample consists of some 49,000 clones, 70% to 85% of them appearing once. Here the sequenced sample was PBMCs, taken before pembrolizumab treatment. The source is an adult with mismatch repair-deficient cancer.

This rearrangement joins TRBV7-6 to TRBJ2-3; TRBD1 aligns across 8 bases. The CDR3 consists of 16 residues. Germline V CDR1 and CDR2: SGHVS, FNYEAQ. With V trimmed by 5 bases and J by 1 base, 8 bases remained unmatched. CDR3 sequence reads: CASSPRPGQGTDTQYF. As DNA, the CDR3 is TGTGCCAGCAGCCCTCGACCGGGACAGGGCACAGATACGCAGTATTTT. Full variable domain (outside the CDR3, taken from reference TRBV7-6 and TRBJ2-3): GAGVSQSPRYKVTKRGQDVALRCDPISGHVSLYWYRQALGQGPEFLTYFNYEAQQDKSGLPNDRFSAERPEGSISTLTIQRTEQRDSAMYRCASSPRPGQGTDTQYFGPGTRLTVL.

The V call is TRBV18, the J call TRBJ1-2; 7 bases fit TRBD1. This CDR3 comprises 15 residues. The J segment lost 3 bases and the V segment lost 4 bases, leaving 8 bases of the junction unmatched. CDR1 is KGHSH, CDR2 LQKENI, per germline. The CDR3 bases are TGTGCCAGCTCACTTCAGAACAGGGGTGACTATGGCTACACCTTC. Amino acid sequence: CASSLQNRGDYGYTF.

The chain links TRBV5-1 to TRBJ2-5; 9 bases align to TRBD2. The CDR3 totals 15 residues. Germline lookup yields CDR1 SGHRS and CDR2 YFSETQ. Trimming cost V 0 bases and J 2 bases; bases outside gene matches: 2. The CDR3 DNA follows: TGCGCCAGCAGCTTGGGACTAGCGGTACAAGAGACCCAGTACTTC. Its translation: CASSLGLAVQETQYF.

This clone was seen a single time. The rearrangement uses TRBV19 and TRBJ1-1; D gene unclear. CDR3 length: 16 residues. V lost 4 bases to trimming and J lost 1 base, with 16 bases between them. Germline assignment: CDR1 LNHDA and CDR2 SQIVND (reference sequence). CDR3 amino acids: CASSSYKGSRNTEAFF. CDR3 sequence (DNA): TGTGCCAGTAGTAGCTACAAGGGAAGTAGGAACACTGAAGCTTTCTTT.

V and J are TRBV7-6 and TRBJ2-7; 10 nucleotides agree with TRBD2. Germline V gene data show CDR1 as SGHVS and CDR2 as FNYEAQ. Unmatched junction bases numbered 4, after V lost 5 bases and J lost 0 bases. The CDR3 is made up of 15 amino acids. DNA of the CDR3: TGTGCCAGCAGCCCAGGACTAGCGGACTCCTACGAGCAGTACTTC. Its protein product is CASSPGLADSYEQYF.

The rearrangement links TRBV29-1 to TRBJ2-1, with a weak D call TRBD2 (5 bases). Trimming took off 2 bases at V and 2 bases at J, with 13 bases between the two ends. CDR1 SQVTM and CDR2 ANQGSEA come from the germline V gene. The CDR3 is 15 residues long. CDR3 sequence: CSVEFPPGTYNEQFF. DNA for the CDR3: TGCAGCGTTGAATTTCCGCCCGGGACCTACAATGAGCAGTTCTTC.

The CDR3 DNA sequence: TGTGCCAGTAGTATCTCTGTCGGATACAATGAGCAGTTCTTC. Translating it yields CASSISVGYNEQFF. The chain joins TRBV19 to TRBJ2-1; D is undetermined. The germline V gene has CDR1 LNHDA and CDR2 SQIVND (reference sequence). V shed 3 bases and J shed 4 bases, with 10 bases lying between them. The CDR3 has 14 amino acids.

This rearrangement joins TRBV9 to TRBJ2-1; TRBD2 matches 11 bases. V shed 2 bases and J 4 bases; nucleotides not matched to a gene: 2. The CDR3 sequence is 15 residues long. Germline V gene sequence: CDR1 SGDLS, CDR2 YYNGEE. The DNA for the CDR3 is TGTGCCAGCAGCGTTGGGACTAGCGGATACAATGAGCAGTTCTTC. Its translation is CASSVGTSGYNEQFF.

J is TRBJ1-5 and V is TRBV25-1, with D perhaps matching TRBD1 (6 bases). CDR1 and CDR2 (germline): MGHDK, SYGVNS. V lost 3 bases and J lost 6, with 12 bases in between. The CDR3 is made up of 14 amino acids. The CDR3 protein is CASSERGAGQPQHF. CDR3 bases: TGTGCCAGCAGTGAGAGGGGGGCGGGTCAGCCCCAGCATTTT.

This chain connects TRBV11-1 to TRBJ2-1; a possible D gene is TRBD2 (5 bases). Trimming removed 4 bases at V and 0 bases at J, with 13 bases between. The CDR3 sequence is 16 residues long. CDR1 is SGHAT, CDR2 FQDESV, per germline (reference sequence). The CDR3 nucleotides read TGTGCCAGCAGCTACCAGAGAGGGTACTCCTACAATGAGCAGTTCTTC. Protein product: CASSYQRGYSYNEQFF.